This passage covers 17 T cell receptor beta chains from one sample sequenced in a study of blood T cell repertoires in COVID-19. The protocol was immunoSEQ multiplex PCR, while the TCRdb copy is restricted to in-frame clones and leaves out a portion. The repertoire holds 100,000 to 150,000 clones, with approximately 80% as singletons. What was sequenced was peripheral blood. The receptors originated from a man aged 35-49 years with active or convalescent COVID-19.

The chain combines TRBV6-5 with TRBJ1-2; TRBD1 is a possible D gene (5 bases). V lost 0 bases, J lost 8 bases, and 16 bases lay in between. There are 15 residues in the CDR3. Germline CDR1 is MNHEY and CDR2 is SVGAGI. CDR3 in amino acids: CASSYSLLAGRGYTF. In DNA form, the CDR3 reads TGTGCCAGCAGTTACTCGTTGCTTGCAGGGAGGGGCTACACCTTC.

The CDR3 DNA follows: TGTGCCTGGGGGCTCAGGGGGGATCAGCCCCAGCATTTT. Translating it yields CAWGLRGDQPQHF. The genes are TRBV30 and TRBJ1-5, with 7 bases fitting TRBD1. Germline V gene sequence: CDR1 GTSNPN, CDR2 SVGIG (reference sequence). V shed 5 bases and J 5 bases; nucleotides not matched to a gene: 6. The CDR3 runs to 13 residues.

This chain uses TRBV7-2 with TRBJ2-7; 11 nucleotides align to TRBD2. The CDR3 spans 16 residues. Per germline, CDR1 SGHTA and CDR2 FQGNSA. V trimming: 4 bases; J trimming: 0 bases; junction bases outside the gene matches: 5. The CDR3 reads CASSYGLAGFSYEQYF. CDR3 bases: TGTGCCAGCAGCTACGGACTAGCGGGCTTCTCCTACGAGCAGTACTTC.

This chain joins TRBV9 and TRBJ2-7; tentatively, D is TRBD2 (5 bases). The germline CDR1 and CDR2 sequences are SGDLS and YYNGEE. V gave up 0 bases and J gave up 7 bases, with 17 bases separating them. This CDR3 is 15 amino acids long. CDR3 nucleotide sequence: TGTGCCAGCAGCGTAGTTGGAGGAATCTCCGAGGAGCAGTACTTC. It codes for CASSVVGGISEEQYF. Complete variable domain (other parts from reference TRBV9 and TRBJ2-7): DSGVTQTPKHLITATGQRVTLRCSPRSGDLSVYWYQQSLDQGLQFLIQYYNGEERAKGNILERFSAQQFPDLHSELNLSSLELGDSALYFCASSVVGGISEEQYFGPGTRLTVT.

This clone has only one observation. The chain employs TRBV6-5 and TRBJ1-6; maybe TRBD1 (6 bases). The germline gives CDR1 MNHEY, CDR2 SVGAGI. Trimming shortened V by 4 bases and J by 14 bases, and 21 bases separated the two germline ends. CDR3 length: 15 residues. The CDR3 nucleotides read TGTGCCAGCAGTTCCGTAATCACACAGGGTAGGTCCCTCCACTTT. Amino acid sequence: CASSSVITQGRSLHF.

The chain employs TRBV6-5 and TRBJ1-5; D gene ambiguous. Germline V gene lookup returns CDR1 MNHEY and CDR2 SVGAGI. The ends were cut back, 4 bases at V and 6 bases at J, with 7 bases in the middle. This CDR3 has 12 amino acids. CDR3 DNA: TGTGCCAGCAGTTTCCTCGGTCAGCCCCAGCATTTT. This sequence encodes CASSFLGQPQHF.

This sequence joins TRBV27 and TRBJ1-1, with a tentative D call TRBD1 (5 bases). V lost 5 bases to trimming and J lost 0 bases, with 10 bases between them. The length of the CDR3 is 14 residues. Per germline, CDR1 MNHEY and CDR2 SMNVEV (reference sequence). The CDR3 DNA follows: TGTGCCAGCAGTCTCTCGACAGTGAACACTGAAGCTTTCTTT. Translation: CASSLSTVNTEAFF.

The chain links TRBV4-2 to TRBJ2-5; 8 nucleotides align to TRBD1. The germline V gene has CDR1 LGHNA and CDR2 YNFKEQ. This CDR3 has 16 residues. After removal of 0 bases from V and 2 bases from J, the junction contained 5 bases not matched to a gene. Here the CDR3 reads CASSQDGQGLQETQYF. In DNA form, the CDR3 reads TGTGCCAGCAGCCAAGATGGACAGGGTTTACAAGAGACCCAGTACTTC.

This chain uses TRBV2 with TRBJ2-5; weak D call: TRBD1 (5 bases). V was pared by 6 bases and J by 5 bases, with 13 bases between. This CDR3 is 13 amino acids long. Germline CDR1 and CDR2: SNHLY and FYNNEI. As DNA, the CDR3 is TGTGCCAGCAGCCGACAGTCTCGGGAGACCCAGTACTTC. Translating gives CASSRQSRETQYF.

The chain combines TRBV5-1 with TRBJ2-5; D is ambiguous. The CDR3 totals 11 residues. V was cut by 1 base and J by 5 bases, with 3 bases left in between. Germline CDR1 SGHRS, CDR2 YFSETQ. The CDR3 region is CASSLSETQYF. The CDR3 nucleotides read TGCGCCAGCAGCTTGTCGGAGACCCAGTACTTC. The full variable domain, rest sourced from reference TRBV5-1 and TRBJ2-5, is KAGVTQTPRYLIKTRGQQVTLSCSPISGHRSVSWYQQTPGQGLQFLFEYFSETQRNKGNFPGRFSGRQFSNSRSEMNVSTLELGDSALYLCASSLSETQYFGPGTRLLVL.

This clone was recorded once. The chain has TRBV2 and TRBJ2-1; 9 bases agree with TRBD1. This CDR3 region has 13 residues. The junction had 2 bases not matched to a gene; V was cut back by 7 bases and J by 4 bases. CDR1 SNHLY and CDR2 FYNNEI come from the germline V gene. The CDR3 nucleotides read TGTGCCAGCACCGGACAGGGGTACAATGAGCAGTTCTTC. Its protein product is CASTGQGYNEQFF. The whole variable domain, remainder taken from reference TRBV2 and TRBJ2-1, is EPEVTQTPSHQVTQMGQEVILRCVPISNHLYFYWYRQILGQKVEFLVSFYNNEISEKSEIFDDQFSVERPDGSNFTLKIRSTKLEDSAMYFCASTGQGYNEQFFGPGTRLTVL.

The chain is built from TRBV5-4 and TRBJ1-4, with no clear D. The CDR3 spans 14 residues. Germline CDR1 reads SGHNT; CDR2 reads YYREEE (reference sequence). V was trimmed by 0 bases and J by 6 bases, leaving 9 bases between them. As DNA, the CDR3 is TGTGCCAGCAGCTTGGGAGGTTATGATGAAAAACTGTTTTTT. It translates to CASSLGGYDEKLFF.

CDR3 sequence (DNA): TGTGCCAGCAGCTTCACCGGGAGCAATCAGCCCCAGCATTTT. Its protein product is CASSFTGSNQPQHF. The chain recombines TRBV5-6 with TRBJ1-5; no reliable D call. CDR3 length: 14 residues. The germline gives CDR1 SGHDT, CDR2 YYEEEE. The V gene lost 2 bases and the J gene lost 1 base, with 7 bases spanning the gap.

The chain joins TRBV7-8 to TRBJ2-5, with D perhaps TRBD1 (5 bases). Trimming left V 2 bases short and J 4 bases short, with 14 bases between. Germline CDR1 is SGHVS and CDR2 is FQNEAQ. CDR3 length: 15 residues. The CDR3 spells CASSLSTVWGETQYF. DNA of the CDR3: TGTGCCAGCAGCTTATCGACAGTCTGGGGAGAGACCCAGTACTTC.

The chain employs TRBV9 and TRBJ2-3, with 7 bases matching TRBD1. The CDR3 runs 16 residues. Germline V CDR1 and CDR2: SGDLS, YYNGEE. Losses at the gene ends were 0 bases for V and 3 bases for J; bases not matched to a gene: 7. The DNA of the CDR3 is TGTGCCAGCAGCGTAGTCGCAGGGGGTACGACAGATACGCAGTATTTT. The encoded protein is CASSVVAGGTTDTQYF.

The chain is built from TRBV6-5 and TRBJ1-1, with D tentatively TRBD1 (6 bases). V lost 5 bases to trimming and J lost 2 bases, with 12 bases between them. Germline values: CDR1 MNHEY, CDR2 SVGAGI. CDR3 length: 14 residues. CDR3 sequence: CASSSRGRNTEAFF. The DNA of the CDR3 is TGTGCCAGCAGTAGTAGGGGGAGAAACACTGAAGCTTTCTTT.

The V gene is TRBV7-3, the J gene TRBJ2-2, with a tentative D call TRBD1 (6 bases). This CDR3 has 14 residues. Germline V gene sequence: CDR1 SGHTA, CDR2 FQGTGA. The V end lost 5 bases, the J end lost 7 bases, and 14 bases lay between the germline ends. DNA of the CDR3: TGTGCCAGCAGCGAACAGGGTTGGGGCGGGGAGCTGTTTTTT. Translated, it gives CASSEQGWGGELFF.